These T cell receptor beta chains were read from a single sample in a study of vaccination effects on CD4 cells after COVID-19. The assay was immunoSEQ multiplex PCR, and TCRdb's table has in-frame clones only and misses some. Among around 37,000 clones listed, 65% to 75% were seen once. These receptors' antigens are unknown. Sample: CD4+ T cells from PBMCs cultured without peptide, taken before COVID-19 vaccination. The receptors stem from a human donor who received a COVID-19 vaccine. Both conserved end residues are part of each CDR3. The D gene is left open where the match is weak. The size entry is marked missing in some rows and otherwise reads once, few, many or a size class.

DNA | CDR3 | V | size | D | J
TGCAGCGTTGATAAATCGAACACTGAAGCTTTCTTT | CSVDKSNTEAFF | TRBV29-1 | . | . | TRBJ1-1
TGTGCCAGTAGTAGTGGGACAGGGGGCGTTAGTTCACCCCTCCACTTT | CASSSGTGGVSSPLHF | TRBV19 | . | TRBD1 | TRBJ1-6
TGTGCCTGCCACTTGGGGGGGCGTAATTCACCCCTCCACTTT | CACHLGGRNSPLHF | TRBV30 | . | . | TRBJ1-6
TGTGCCAGTAGTGCGGGGACCTCTGGAAACACCATATATTTT | CASSAGTSGNTIYF | TRBV19 | few | . | TRBJ1-3
TGTGCCACCCGGAGGGCCACCGGGGAGCTGTTTTTT | CATRRATGELFF | TRBV24-1 | . | . | TRBJ2-2
TGTGCCAGCAGCCAAGAAATAGCTAACACTGAAGCTTTCTTT | CASSQEIANTEAFF | TRBV3-1/TRBV3-2 | few | . | TRBJ1-1
TGTGCCAGCAGCTTACGGACAGTTCAAAGCAATGAGCAGTTCTTC | CASSLRTVQSNEQFF | TRBV5-8 | . | . | TRBJ2-1
TGTGCCAGCAGCGCCGCGGACCCAGGGTACGAGCAGTACTTC | CASSAADPGYEQYF | TRBV6-5 | . | . | TRBJ2-7
TGTGCCAGCAACAGCTTTAGCAGGAACACTGAAGCTTTCTTT | CASNSFSRNTEAFF | TRBV5-4 | . | . | TRBJ1-1
TGTGCCAGCAGCGCGCAGGCGCCGGGAATGGGCTACACCTTC | CASSAQAPGMGYTF | TRBV2 | . | . | TRBJ1-2
TGTGCCAGCAGCTTAAGGAGCGGGGGTACCTACAATGAGCAGTTCTTC | CASSLRSGGTYNEQFF | TRBV7-2 | once | TRBD2 | TRBJ2-1